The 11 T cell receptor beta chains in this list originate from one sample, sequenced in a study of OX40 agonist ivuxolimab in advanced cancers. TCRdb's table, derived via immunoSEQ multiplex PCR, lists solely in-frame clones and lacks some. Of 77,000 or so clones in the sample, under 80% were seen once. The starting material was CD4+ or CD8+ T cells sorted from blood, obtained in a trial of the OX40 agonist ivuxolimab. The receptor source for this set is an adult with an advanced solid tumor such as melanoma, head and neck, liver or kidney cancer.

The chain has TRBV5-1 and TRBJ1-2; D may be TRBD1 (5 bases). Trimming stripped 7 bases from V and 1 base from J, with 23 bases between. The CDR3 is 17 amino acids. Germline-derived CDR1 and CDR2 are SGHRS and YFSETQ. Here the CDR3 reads CASSPRMGVNVNYGYTF. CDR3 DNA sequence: TGCGCCAGCTCCCCCCGAATGGGGGTAAACGTTAACTATGGCTACACCTTC.

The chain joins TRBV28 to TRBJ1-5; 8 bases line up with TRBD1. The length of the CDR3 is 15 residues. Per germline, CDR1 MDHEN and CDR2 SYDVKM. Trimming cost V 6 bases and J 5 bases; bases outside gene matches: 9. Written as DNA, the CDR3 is TGTGCCAGCAGCCCGTTGACAGGGGCCGATCAGCCCCAGCATTTT. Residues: CASSPLTGADQPQHF.

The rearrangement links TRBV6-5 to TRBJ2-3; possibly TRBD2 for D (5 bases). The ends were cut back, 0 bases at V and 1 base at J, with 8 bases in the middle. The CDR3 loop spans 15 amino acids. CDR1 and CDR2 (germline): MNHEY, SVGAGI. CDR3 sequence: CASSYSRGGTDTQYF. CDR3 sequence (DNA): TGTGCCAGCAGTTACTCACGGGGTGGCACAGATACGCAGTATTTT.

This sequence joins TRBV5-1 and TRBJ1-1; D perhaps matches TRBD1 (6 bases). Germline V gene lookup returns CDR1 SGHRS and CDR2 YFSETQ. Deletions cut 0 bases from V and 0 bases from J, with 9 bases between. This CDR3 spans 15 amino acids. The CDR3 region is CASSLETGMNTEAFF. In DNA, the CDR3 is TGCGCCAGCAGCTTGGAAACAGGGATGAACACTGAAGCTTTCTTT.

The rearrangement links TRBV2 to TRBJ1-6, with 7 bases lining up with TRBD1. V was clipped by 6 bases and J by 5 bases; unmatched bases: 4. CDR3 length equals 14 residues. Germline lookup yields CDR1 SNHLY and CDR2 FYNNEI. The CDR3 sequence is CASRPGQNNSPLHF. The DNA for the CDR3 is TGTGCCAGCAGGCCGGGACAGAATAATTCACCCCTCCACTTT.

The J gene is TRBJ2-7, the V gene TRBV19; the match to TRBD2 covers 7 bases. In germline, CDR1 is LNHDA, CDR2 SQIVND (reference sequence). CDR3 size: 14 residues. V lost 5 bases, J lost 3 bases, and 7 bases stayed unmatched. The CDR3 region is CASSFSGKNYEQYF. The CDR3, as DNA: TGTGCCAGTAGTTTCAGCGGGAAGAACTACGAGCAGTACTTC.

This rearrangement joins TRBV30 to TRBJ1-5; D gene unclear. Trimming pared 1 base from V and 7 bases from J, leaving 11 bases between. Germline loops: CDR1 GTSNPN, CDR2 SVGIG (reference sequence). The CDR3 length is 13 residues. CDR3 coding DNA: TGTGCCTGGAGTGAATCATTAACGCAGCCCCAGCATTTT. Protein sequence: CAWSESLTQPQHF.

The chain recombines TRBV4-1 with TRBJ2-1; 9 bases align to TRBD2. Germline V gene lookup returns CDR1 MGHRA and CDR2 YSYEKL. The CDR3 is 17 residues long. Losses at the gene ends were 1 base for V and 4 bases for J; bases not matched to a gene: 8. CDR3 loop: CASSQVFAGGPYNEQFF. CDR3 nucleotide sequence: TGCGCCAGCAGCCAAGTATTTGCGGGAGGGCCTTACAATGAGCAGTTCTTC.

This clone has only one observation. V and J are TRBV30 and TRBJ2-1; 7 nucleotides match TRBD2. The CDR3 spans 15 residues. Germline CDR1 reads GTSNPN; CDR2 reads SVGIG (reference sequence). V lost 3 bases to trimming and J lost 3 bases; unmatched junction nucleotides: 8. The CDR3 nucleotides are TGTGCCTGGAGGAAGCGGGATGGGGTCTACAATGAGCAGTTCTTC. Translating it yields CAWRKRDGVYNEQFF.

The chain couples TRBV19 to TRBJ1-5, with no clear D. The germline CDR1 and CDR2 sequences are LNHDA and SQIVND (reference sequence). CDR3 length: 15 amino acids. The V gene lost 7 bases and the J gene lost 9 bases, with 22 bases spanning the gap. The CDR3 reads CASTPDGLDPGPQHF. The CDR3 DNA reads TGTGCCAGTACCCCGGACGGTCTTGATCCTGGGCCCCAGCATTTT.

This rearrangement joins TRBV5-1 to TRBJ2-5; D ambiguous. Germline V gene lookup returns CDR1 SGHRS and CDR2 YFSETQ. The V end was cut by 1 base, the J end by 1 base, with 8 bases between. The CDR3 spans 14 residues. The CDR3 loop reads CASSLFAAQETQYF. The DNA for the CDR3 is TGCGCCAGCAGCTTGTTTGCGGCCCAAGAGACCCAGTACTTC.